A selection of T cell receptor beta chains follows, all from one sample in a study of tumor and adjacent non-tumor tissue in lung cancer. MiXCR, run by TCRdb on the multiplex PCR reads, gives a single entry per CDR3 protein. Of tens of thousands of distinct CDR3 sequences in the sample, roughly two thirds were seen once. Sequencing used distant non-tumor lung tissue. The receptors originated from a woman aged 40 to 50 with non-small cell lung cancer. CDR3s include the opening cysteine and the closing phenylalanine or tryptophan. Each record gives: clone size, D gene, V gene, CDR3 length, J gene, CDR3 protein, CDR3 DNA. A D gene is named only where the DNA matches it firmly. Only part of the rows carry a size: once, few, many, or a class if the clone is expanded.

clone_size: once
d_call: -
v_call: TRBV5-4
cdr3_length: 17
j_call: TRBJ2-7
cdr3_aa: CANTLPLQGHLSYEQYF
cdr3_nt: TGTGCCAACACCTTACCGTTACAGGGACACCTAAGCTACGAGCAGTACTTC

clone_size: -
d_call: -
v_call: TRBV19
cdr3_length: 13
j_call: TRBJ1-1
cdr3_aa: CASSITSGTEAFF
cdr3_nt: TGTGCCAGTAGTATAACCTCGGGCACTGAAGCTTTCTTT

clone_size: many
d_call: TRBD1
v_call: TRBV6-6
cdr3_length: 15
j_call: TRBJ2-3
cdr3_aa: CASRTGARSADTQYF
cdr3_nt: TGTGCCAGCAGAACAGGGGCCAGGTCCGCAGATACGCAGTATTTT

clone_size: -
d_call: -
v_call: TRBV28
cdr3_length: 14
j_call: TRBJ2-7
cdr3_aa: CVSSRPGYDREQYF
cdr3_nt: TGTGTCAGCAGCAGACCGGGCTATGATAGGGAGCAGTACTTC

clone_size: medium-sized
d_call: TRBD1
v_call: TRBV29-1
cdr3_length: 13
j_call: TRBJ2-7
cdr3_aa: CSDPGRDRFEQYF
cdr3_nt: TGCAGCGACCCGGGCCGGGACAGGTTCGAGCAGTACTTC

clone_size: few
d_call: -
v_call: TRBV19
cdr3_length: 12
j_call: TRBJ2-5
cdr3_aa: CASSIPLGALYF
cdr3_nt: TGTGCCAGTAGTATTCCACTAGGTGCTCTGTACTTC

clone_size: -
d_call: TRBD1
v_call: TRBV4-2
cdr3_length: 19
j_call: TRBJ2-7
cdr3_aa: CASSQDVGQGARRDYEQYF
cdr3_nt: TGTGCCAGCAGCCAAGATGTAGGTCAGGGGGCGCGGCGGGACTACGAGCAGTACTTC

clone_size: -
d_call: -
v_call: TRBV6-5
cdr3_length: 14
j_call: TRBJ1-1
cdr3_aa: CASSTLERDAEAFF
cdr3_nt: TGTGCCAGCAGCACCCTGGAGCGGGACGCTGAAGCTTTCTTT

clone_size: -
d_call: -
v_call: TRBV4-2
cdr3_length: 14
j_call: TRBJ2-3
cdr3_aa: CASSHGRTLNTQYF
cdr3_nt: TGTGCCAGCAGCCATGGGAGGACGTTAAATACGCAGTATTTT

clone_size: many
d_call: -
v_call: TRBV7-9
cdr3_length: 12
j_call: TRBJ2-7
cdr3_aa: CASSLEAYEQYF
cdr3_nt: TGTGCCAGCAGCTTAGAGGCCTACGAGCAGTACTTC

clone_size: many
d_call: -
v_call: TRBV4-1
cdr3_length: 13
j_call: TRBJ2-2
cdr3_aa: CASRGSGTGELFF
cdr3_nt: TGCGCCAGCAGGGGATCGGGCACCGGGGAGCTGTTTTTT

clone_size: once
d_call: TRBD2
v_call: TRBV24-1
cdr3_length: 16
j_call: TRBJ2-3
cdr3_aa: CATRASGSMRTNTQYF
cdr3_nt: TGTGCCACCAGGGCTAGCGGGAGTATGAGAACAAATACGCAGTATTTT

clone_size: once
d_call: -
v_call: TRBV6-1
cdr3_length: 15
j_call: TRBJ2-7
cdr3_aa: CASRRDIDTTYEQYF
cdr3_nt: TGTGCCAGCCGGAGGGATATAGACACAACCTACGAGCAGTACTTC

clone_size: -
d_call: -
v_call: TRBV11-2
cdr3_length: 12
j_call: TRBJ2-7
cdr3_aa: CARSPARTLQDF
cdr3_nt: TGTGCCAGAAGCCCAGCCAGGACCCTTCAGGACTTC

clone_size: many
d_call: -
v_call: TRBV6-6
cdr3_length: 16
j_call: TRBJ1-2
cdr3_aa: CASSYSINTPSGGYTF
cdr3_nt: TGTGCCAGCAGTTACTCGATCAACACCCCGAGTGGCGGCTACACCTTC

clone_size: many
d_call: -
v_call: TRBV5-4
cdr3_length: 12
j_call: TRBJ2-7
cdr3_aa: CAWRDWSYEQYF
cdr3_nt: TGTGCCTGGCGGGACTGGTCCTACGAGCAGTACTTC

clone_size: medium-sized
d_call: -
v_call: TRBV11-3
cdr3_length: 13
j_call: TRBJ1-1
cdr3_aa: CASSATGITEAFF
cdr3_nt: TGTGCCAGCAGCGCTACAGGCATCACTGAAGCTTTCTTT

clone_size: -
d_call: -
v_call: TRBV5-6
cdr3_length: 15
j_call: TRBJ2-6
cdr3_aa: CASRFRGSDANVLTF
cdr3_nt: TGTGCCAGCCGATTCAGGGGATCTGATGCCAACGTCCTGACTTTC

clone_size: -
d_call: TRBD2
v_call: TRBV6-1
cdr3_length: 14
j_call: TRBJ2-1
cdr3_aa: CASSNSGSGYEQFF
cdr3_nt: TGTGCCAGCAGTAATAGCGGGAGTGGTTATGAGCAGTTCTTC

clone_size: -
d_call: -
v_call: TRBV6-5
cdr3_length: 13
j_call: TRBJ2-5
cdr3_aa: CASSYGEGETQYF
cdr3_nt: TGTGCCAGCAGTTACGGTGAGGGGGAGACCCAGTACTTC

clone_size: -
d_call: TRBD2
v_call: TRBV20-1
cdr3_length: 14
j_call: TRBJ2-7
cdr3_aa: CSVLRTSGSREQYF
cdr3_nt: TGCAGTGTTCTTCGGACTAGCGGGAGTAGGGAGCAGTACTTT

clone_size: -
d_call: -
v_call: TRBV29-1
cdr3_length: 13
j_call: TRBJ2-5
cdr3_aa: CRIESRQKETQYF
cdr3_nt: TGCAGGATTGAGTCCCGACAGAAAGAGACCCAGTACTTC

clone_size: -
d_call: TRBD1
v_call: TRBV5-6
cdr3_length: 13
j_call: TRBJ1-2
cdr3_aa: CANSRGQGLRPTF
cdr3_nt: TGTGCCAACAGCCGTGGACAGGGTTTAAGACCCACCTTC

clone_size: few
d_call: -
v_call: TRBV30
cdr3_length: 13
j_call: TRBJ2-1
cdr3_aa: CAWSGSIYNEQFF
cdr3_nt: TGTGCCTGGAGCGGGAGCATTTACAATGAGCAGTTCTTC

clone_size: -
d_call: -
v_call: TRBV11-3
cdr3_length: 13
j_call: TRBJ2-2
cdr3_aa: CASNLAGHGDLFF
cdr3_nt: TGTGCCAGCAACTTAGCAGGCCACGGGGATCTGTTTTTT

clone_size: many
d_call: -
v_call: TRBV28
cdr3_length: 13
j_call: TRBJ2-1
cdr3_aa: CASRVVGNNEQFF
cdr3_nt: TGTGCCAGCAGGGTCGTTGGGAACAATGAGCAGTTCTTC

clone_size: medium-sized
d_call: TRBD2
v_call: TRBV4-1
cdr3_length: 17
j_call: TRBJ2-1
cdr3_aa: CASSQGIGSGGYNEQFF
cdr3_nt: TGCGCCAGCAGCCAAGGGATTGGGTCGGGAGGGTACAATGAGCAGTTCTTC

clone_size: -
d_call: -
v_call: TRBV6-1
cdr3_length: 15
j_call: TRBJ1-5
cdr3_aa: CASGRGQVDGQPQHF
cdr3_nt: TGTGCTAGCGGTAGAGGGCAGGTAGATGGTCAGCCCCAGCATTTT

clone_size: -
d_call: -
v_call: TRBV5-4
cdr3_length: 15
j_call: TRBJ1-6
cdr3_aa: CANSLGSDTYTPLHF
cdr3_nt: TGTGCCAACAGCTTGGGTTCGGACACCTATACACCCCTCCACTTT

clone_size: -
d_call: TRBD2
v_call: TRBV7-9
cdr3_length: 15
j_call: TRBJ2-1
cdr3_aa: CTSSLGGGGGNEQFF
cdr3_nt: TGTACCAGCAGCTTAGGTGGGGGGGGAGGAAATGAGCAGTTCTTT

clone_size: -
d_call: -
v_call: TRBV6-2/TRBV6-3
cdr3_length: 16
j_call: TRBJ2-7
cdr3_aa: CDSSYSSGLMSGEQYF
cdr3_nt: TGTGACAGCAGTTACTCGTCAGGGTTAATGAGTGGTGAGCAGTACTTC

clone_size: -
d_call: TRBD2
v_call: TRBV5-1
cdr3_length: 15
j_call: TRBJ2-3
cdr3_aa: CAGSPRTRGADTQYF
cdr3_nt: TGCGCCGGCAGCCCAAGGACTAGAGGGGCAGATACGCAGTATTTT

clone_size: -
d_call: -
v_call: TRBV5-5
cdr3_length: 16
j_call: TRBJ2-6
cdr3_aa: CASGPRGGYGANVLTF
cdr3_nt: TGTGCCAGCGGCCCCAGGGGGGGATATGGGGCCAACGTCCTGACTTTC

clone_size: many
d_call: -
v_call: TRBV6-2/TRBV6-3
cdr3_length: 16
j_call: TRBJ2-1
cdr3_aa: CASADGEIESAGEQFF
cdr3_nt: TGTGCCAGCGCGGACGGGGAGATAGAGTCCGCCGGTGAGCAGTTCTTC

clone_size: -
d_call: TRBD1
v_call: TRBV11-1
cdr3_length: 15
j_call: TRBJ1-1
cdr3_aa: CASSLTGQGITGAFF
cdr3_nt: TGTGCTAGCAGCCTCACGGGACAGGGAATCACTGGAGCTTTCTTT

clone_size: many
d_call: TRBD2
v_call: TRBV6-1
cdr3_length: 14
j_call: TRBJ2-3
cdr3_aa: CASSDLAGADTQYF
cdr3_nt: TGTGCCAGCAGTGATTTAGCGGGGGCAGATACGCAGTATTTT

clone_size: -
d_call: TRBD1
v_call: TRBV5-4
cdr3_length: 17
j_call: TRBJ1-2
cdr3_aa: CVSSRLINTGTGYGYTF
cdr3_nt: TGTGTCAGCAGCCGACTCATAAATACCGGGACAGGCTATGGCTACACCTTC

clone_size: many
d_call: TRBD1
v_call: TRBV5-4
cdr3_length: 14
j_call: TRBJ2-5
cdr3_aa: CASSQTGDQETQYF
cdr3_nt: TGTGCCAGCAGCCAGACAGGGGACCAAGAGACCCAGTACTTC

clone_size: few
d_call: -
v_call: TRBV11-2
cdr3_length: 13
j_call: TRBJ2-2
cdr3_aa: CGSRLAQIGELFF
cdr3_nt: TGTGGCAGCAGACTGGCGCAGATCGGGGAGCTGTTTTTT

clone_size: once
d_call: TRBD2
v_call: TRBV10-3
cdr3_length: 18
j_call: TRBJ2-1
cdr3_aa: CAISEPNWGLAGSSGQFF
cdr3_nt: TGTGCCATCAGTGAGCCGAACTGGGGACTAGCGGGGTCCTCTGGACAGTTCTTC

clone_size: -
d_call: -
v_call: TRBV24-1
cdr3_length: 16
j_call: TRBJ2-1
cdr3_aa: CATSDLRQENANEQFF
cdr3_nt: TGTGCCACCAGTGATTTGCGACAGGAGAACGCCAATGAGCAGTTCTTC

clone_size: many
d_call: TRBD1
v_call: TRBV6-1
cdr3_length: 15
j_call: TRBJ2-2
cdr3_aa: CASSEARQGNGELFF
cdr3_nt: TGTGCCAGCAGTGAAGCGCGACAGGGGAACGGGGAGCTGTTTTTT

clone_size: many
d_call: -
v_call: TRBV5-4
cdr3_length: 13
j_call: TRBJ2-3
cdr3_aa: CASSGDLTDTQYF
cdr3_nt: TGTGCCAGCAGTGGGGACCTTACAGATACGCAGTATTTT

clone_size: few
d_call: -
v_call: TRBV7-3
cdr3_length: 13
j_call: TRBJ2-7
cdr3_aa: CASSSAPRSEQYF
cdr3_nt: TGTGCCAGCAGCTCGGCCCCAAGATCAGAGCAGTACTTC

clone_size: -
d_call: TRBD2
v_call: TRBV29-1
cdr3_length: 16
j_call: TRBJ2-1
cdr3_aa: CSVEDPGRASYNEQLF
cdr3_nt: TGCAGCGTTGAAGACCCCGGGAGGGCCTCCTACAATGAGCAGTTATTC

clone_size: once
d_call: -
v_call: TRBV11-2
cdr3_length: 13
j_call: TRBJ1-1
cdr3_aa: CASSQAVNTEAFF
cdr3_nt: TGTGCCAGCAGCCAAGCGGTGAACACTGAAGCTTTCTTT

clone_size: many
d_call: TRBD2
v_call: TRBV2
cdr3_length: 14
j_call: TRBJ2-1
cdr3_aa: CASKSASGSNEQFF
cdr3_nt: TGTGCCAGCAAGAGCGCTAGCGGGAGCAATGAGCAGTTCTTC

clone_size: -
d_call: TRBD2
v_call: TRBV11-2
cdr3_length: 15
j_call: TRBJ2-1
cdr3_aa: CASSLSGGGGLEQFF
cdr3_nt: TGTGCCAGCAGTCTCAGCGGGGGGGGCGGACTCGAGCAGTTCTTC

clone_size: -
d_call: -
v_call: TRBV5-8
cdr3_length: 12
j_call: TRBJ1-2
cdr3_aa: CASSSTAYGYTF
cdr3_nt: TGTGCCAGCAGTTCGACGGCCTATGGCTACACCTTC

clone_size: -
d_call: -
v_call: TRBV12-3/TRBV12-4
cdr3_length: 12
j_call: TRBJ1-1
cdr3_aa: CVGSFQGLEAFF
cdr3_nt: TGTGTCGGCAGTTTTCAGGGACTTGAAGCTTTCTTT

clone_size: few
d_call: TRBD1
v_call: TRBV28
cdr3_length: 15
j_call: TRBJ1-5
cdr3_aa: CASSYRDRANQPHHF
cdr3_nt: TGTGCCAGCAGTTACCGGGACAGGGCCAATCAGCCCCATCATTTT

clone_size: many
d_call: -
v_call: TRBV20-1
cdr3_length: 12
j_call: TRBJ2-7
cdr3_aa: CSASVQGSTEYF
cdr3_nt: TGCAGTGCTAGTGTGCAGGGTTCTACCGAGTACTTC

clone_size: -
d_call: -
v_call: TRBV6-6
cdr3_length: 13
j_call: TRBJ2-1
cdr3_aa: CASSSTLSNEQSF
cdr3_nt: TGTGCCAGTAGTTCCACCCTTTCCAATGAGCAGTCCTTC

clone_size: -
d_call: TRBD1
v_call: TRBV11-3
cdr3_length: 14
j_call: TRBJ2-7
cdr3_aa: CASSPGQGSYGRYF
cdr3_nt: TGTGCCAGCAGTCCCGGACAGGGTTCCTATGGGCGGTACTTC